What follows is one TCR beta chain and its context. Its cognate antigen is unknown. This entry comes from a study of OX40 agonist ivuxolimab in advanced cancers. Whole-study findings and limits: Averaging showed that CD8+ T cells had more expanded clones than CD4+ did.

Between the trimmed V and J ends, which lost 3 bases and 6 bases, there was a span of 14 bases. This CDR3 contains 15 residues. The germline gives CDR1 KGHSH, CDR2 LQKENI. Produced via immunoSEQ multiplex PCR; TCRdb's table is partial and in-frame only. The sample lists about 64,000 clones; about 80% were seen once. V is TRBV18 and J is TRBJ2-2; maybe TRBD1 (5 bases). The receptor was derived from an adult with an advanced solid tumor such as melanoma, head and neck, liver or kidney cancer. The input for sequencing was CD4+ or CD8+ T cells sorted from blood, taken in a trial of the OX40 agonist ivuxolimab. The CDR3 bases are TGTGCCAGCTCACCTCCCCGACAGTCCTCCGGGGAGCTGTTTTTT. It specifies CASSPPRQSSGELFF.